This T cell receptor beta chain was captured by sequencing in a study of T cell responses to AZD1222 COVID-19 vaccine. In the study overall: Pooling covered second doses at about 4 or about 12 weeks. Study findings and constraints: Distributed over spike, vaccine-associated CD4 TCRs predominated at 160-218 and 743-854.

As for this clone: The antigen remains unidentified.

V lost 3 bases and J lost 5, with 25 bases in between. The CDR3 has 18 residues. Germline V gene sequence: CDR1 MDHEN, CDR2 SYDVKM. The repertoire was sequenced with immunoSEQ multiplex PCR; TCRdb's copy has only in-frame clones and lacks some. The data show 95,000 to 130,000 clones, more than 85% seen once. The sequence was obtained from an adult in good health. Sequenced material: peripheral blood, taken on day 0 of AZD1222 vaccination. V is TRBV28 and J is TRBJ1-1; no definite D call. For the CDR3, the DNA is TGTGCCAGCAGTTTTATAGGCGGGATGGTGGGATTAGGGACTGAAGCTTTCTTT. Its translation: CASSFIGGMVGLGTEAFF.